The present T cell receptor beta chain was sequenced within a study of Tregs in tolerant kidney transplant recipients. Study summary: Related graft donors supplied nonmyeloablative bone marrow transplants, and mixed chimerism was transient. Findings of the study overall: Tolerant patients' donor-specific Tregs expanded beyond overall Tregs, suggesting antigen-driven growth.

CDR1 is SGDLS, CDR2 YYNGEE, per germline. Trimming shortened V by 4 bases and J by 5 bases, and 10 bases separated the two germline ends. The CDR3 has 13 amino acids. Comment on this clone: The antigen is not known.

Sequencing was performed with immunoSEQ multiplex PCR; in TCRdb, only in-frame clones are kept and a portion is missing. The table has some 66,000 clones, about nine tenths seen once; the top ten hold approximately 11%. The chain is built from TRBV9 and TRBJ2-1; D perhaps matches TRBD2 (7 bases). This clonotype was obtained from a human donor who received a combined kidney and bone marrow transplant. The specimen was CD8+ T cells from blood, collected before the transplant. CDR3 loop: CASSKGGDNEQFF. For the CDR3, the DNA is TGTGCCAGCAGCAAGGGGGGGGACAATGAGCAGTTCTTC.